This T cell receptor (beta chain) was documented in a study of chemoradiotherapy in HPV16-positive cancers. Regarding the study as a whole: Functional assays defining HPV-specific T cells used only a couple of HPV16-positive patients.

Trimming took 2 bases from V and 2 from J, leaving 12 bases between them. Germline V gene sequence: CDR1 SGHVS, CDR2 FQNEAQ. CDR3 length equals 15 residues. Remarks on this clone: Its target is unknown.

TCRdb keeps only in-frame clones here, not all; method: immunoSEQ multiplex PCR. Of roughly 40,000 clones listed, under 80% are singletons. This specimen consisted of blood, obtained from a patient who underwent chemoradiotherapy. The chain has TRBV7-8 and TRBJ1-2; D possibly corresponds to TRBD1 (5 bases). This sequence originates from a human donor with HPV-associated anogenital cancer. CDR3 protein: CASSLPGRGNYGYTF. Here the CDR3 DNA reads TGTGCCAGCAGCTTACCCGGACGGGGGAACTATGGCTACACCTTC. Full variable domain (remainder filled in from reference TRBV7-8 and TRBJ1-2): GAGVSQSPRYKVAKRGQDVALRCDPISGHVSLFWYQQALGQGPEFLTYFQNEAQLDKSGLPSDRFFAERPEGSVSTLKIQRTQQEDSAVYLCASSLPGRGNYGYTFGSGTRLTVV.